These 9 T cell receptor beta chains were all obtained from the same sample, sequenced in a study of beta chain features in type 1 diabetes. Notes on the study in general: Within each of all four CD4+ subsets, Type 1 diabetes patients had TCRB CDR3s that were moderately but significantly shorter.

Antigens for these TCRs are unknown. The investigators reverse transcribed all of the isolated RNA, so they sequenced expressed TCRB transcripts. Using immunoSEQ multiplex PCR, the repertoire was profiled, and TCRdb retains in-frame clones only, with some absent. The profile shows about 340,000 clones, approximately 13% of them singletons. Sequencing was done on a sample of naive CD4+ T cells from blood. These receptors were taken from a young woman with type 1 diabetes.

This sequence joins TRBV29-1 and TRBJ1-2, with a tentative D call TRBD1 (5 bases). Germline CDR1 reads SQVTM; CDR2 reads ANQGSEA. The CDR3 runs 11 residues. CDR3 residues: CSATENYGYTF. CDR3 sequence (DNA): TGCAGTGCGACAGAGAACTATGGCTACACCTTC.

The gene calls are TRBV7-3 and TRBJ2-1; 14 bases fit TRBD2. J lost 4 bases, V lost 4 bases, and 9 bases had no gene match. CDR1 and CDR2 (germline): SGHTA, FQGTGA. CDR3 length: 18 residues. In DNA form, the CDR3 reads TGTGCCAGCAGCTCGCCCGGGACTAGCGGGAGTAGGTACAATGAGCAGTTCTTC. As protein: CASSSPGTSGSRYNEQFF. Full variable domain (missing parts from reference TRBV7-3 and TRBJ2-1): GAGVSQTPSNKVTEKGKYVELRCDPISGHTALYWYRQSLGQGPEFLIYFQGTGAADDSGLPNDRFFAVRPEGSVSTLKIQRTERGDSAVYLCASSSPGTSGSRYNEQFFGPGTRLTVL.

V usage is TRBV29-1 and J usage is TRBJ2-5; possible D gene TRBD1, 5 bases. This CDR3 comprises 13 residues. CDR1 SQVTM and CDR2 ANQGSEA come from the germline V gene. Deletions cut 7 bases from V and 2 bases from J, with 14 bases between. The chain's CDR3 is CSERQMRQETQYF. DNA for the CDR3: TGCAGCGAAAGACAGATGAGGCAAGAGACCCAGTACTTC.

The chain joins TRBV9 to TRBJ2-5; weak D call: TRBD1 (6 bases). Trimming took 2 bases from V and 4 from J, leaving 12 bases between them. The CDR3 runs 14 residues. The V gene's germline CDR1 is SGDLS and CDR2 YYNGEE. The chain's CDR3 is CASSVSTGRETQYF. The CDR3 DNA sequence: TGTGCCAGCAGCGTCTCGACAGGCCGAGAGACCCAGTACTTC. The full variable domain, with the rest looked up from reference TRBV9 and TRBJ2-5, is DSGVTQTPKHLITATGQRVTLRCSPRSGDLSVYWYQQSLDQGLQFLIQYYNGEERAKGNILERFSAQQFPDLHSELNLSSLELGDSALYFCASSVSTGRETQYFGPGTRLLVL.

The rearrangement joins TRBV28 to TRBJ2-3; tentatively, D is TRBD1 (5 bases). Germline V gene lookup returns CDR1 MDHEN and CDR2 SYDVKM. V lost 6 bases to trimming and J lost 4 bases, with 14 bases between them. CDR3 length: 14 amino acids. The CDR3 DNA sequence: TGTGCCAGCAGGCCAGGGTTGTCCTCAGATACGCAGTATTTT. Amino acids: CASRPGLSSDTQYF.

This clone was picked up a small number of times. The chain has TRBV19 and TRBJ1-2; D remains unclear. This CDR3 is built from 15 residues. Germline V lookup: CDR1 LNHDA, CDR2 SQIVND (reference sequence). V lost 3 bases, J lost 2 bases, and 13 bases lay in between. CDR3 protein: CASSISRRGNYGYTF. The CDR3, as DNA: TGTGCCAGTAGTATTTCTCGGAGAGGGAACTATGGCTACACCTTC.

This clone was seen only a few times. This chain joins TRBV5-4 and TRBJ2-3; 7 bases are a match to TRBD2. This CDR3 region has 17 residues. J lost 0 bases, V lost 1 base, and 8 bases had no gene match. Germline assignment: CDR1 SGHNT and CDR2 YYREEE (reference sequence). The CDR3 DNA reads as TGTGCCAGCAGCTTGAAGTCTAGCGGACTGAGCACAGATACGCAGTATTTT. It is translated as CASSLKSSGLSTDTQYF. The full variable domain, its missing parts supplied by reference TRBV5-4 and TRBJ2-3, is ETGVTQSPTHLIKTRGQQVTLRCSSQSGHNTVSWYQQALGQGPQFIFQYYREEENGRGNFPPRFSGLQFPNYSSELNVNALELDDSALYLCASSLKSSGLSTDTQYFGPGTRLTVL.

V and J are TRBV5-1 and TRBJ1-2, with D unresolved. CDR1 SGHRS and CDR2 YFSETQ come from the germline V gene. The CDR3 extends over 14 amino acids. The V gene lost 4 bases and the J gene lost 0 bases, with 10 bases spanning the gap. The CDR3 loop is CASSSNTANYGYTF. The CDR3 DNA reads as TGCGCCAGCAGCAGCAATACAGCTAACTATGGCTACACCTTC.

A note on this clone: Other nucleotide sequences in the sample specify the same CDR3. The V and J genes are TRBV9 and TRBJ2-5; 7 bases line up with TRBD1. Losses at the gene ends were 3 bases for V and 0 bases for J; bases not matched to a gene: 5. Germline loops: CDR1 SGDLS, CDR2 YYNGEE. The CDR3 loop spans 15 amino acids. The CDR3 DNA reads as TGTGCCAGCAGCGGCCGGGGACAGTACCAAGAGACCCAGTACTTC. Protein: CASSGRGQYQETQYF.